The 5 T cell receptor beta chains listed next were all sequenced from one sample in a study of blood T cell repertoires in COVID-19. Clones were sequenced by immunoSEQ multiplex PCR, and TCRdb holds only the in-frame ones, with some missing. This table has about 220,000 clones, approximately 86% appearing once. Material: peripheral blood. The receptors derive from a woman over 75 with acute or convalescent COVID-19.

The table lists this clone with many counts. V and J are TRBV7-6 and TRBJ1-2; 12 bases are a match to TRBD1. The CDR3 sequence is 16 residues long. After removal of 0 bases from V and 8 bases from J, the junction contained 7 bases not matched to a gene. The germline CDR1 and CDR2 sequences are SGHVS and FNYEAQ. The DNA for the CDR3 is TGTGCCAGCAGCTTAGCCACGGGACAGGGGGCTATGGGCTACACCTTC. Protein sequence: CASSLATGQGAMGYTF.

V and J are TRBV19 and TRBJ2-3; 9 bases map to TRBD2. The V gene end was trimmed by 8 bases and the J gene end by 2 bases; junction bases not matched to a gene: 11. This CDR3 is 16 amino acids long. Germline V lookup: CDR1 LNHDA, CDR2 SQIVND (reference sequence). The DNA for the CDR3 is TGTGCCAGTCTTCCCTCCAGCGGGGGGTACACAGATACGCAGTATTTT. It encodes CASLPSSGGYTDTQYF. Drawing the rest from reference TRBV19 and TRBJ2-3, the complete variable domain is DGGITQSPKYLFRKEGQNVTLSCEQNLNHDAMYWYRQDPGQGLRLIYYSQIVNDFQKGDIAEGYSVSREKKESFPLTVTSAQKNPTAFYLCASLPSSGGYTDTQYFGPGTRLTVL.

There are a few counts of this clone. The CDR3 here is CAWSRFLSQGYGYTF. The CDR3 bases are TGTGCCTGGAGTCGATTCTTGTCCCAGGGCTATGGCTACACCTTC. The chain couples TRBV30 to TRBJ1-2, with D perhaps TRBD1 (5 bases). This CDR3 region has 15 residues. V was shortened by 2 bases and J by 4 bases, with 17 bases between the two germline ends. Germline values: CDR1 GTSNPN, CDR2 SVGIG (reference sequence).

The CDR3, as DNA: TGTGCCAGCAGCCACCGGACAGGGGAAGCTTTCTTT. Its translation: CASSHRTGEAFF. The gene calls are TRBV13 and TRBJ1-1, with TRBD1 matching over 8 bases. The CDR3 totals 12 residues. The germline V gene has CDR1 PRHDT and CDR2 FYEKMQ (reference sequence). V gave up 5 bases and J gave up 8 bases; unmatched junction bases: 4.

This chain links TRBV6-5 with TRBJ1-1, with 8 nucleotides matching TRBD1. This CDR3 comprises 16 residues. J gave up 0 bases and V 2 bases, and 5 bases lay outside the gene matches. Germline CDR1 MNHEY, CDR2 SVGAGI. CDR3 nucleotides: TGTGCCAGCAGTTACGGACAGGGCCTCATGAACACTGAAGCTTTCTTT. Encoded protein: CASSYGQGLMNTEAFF.